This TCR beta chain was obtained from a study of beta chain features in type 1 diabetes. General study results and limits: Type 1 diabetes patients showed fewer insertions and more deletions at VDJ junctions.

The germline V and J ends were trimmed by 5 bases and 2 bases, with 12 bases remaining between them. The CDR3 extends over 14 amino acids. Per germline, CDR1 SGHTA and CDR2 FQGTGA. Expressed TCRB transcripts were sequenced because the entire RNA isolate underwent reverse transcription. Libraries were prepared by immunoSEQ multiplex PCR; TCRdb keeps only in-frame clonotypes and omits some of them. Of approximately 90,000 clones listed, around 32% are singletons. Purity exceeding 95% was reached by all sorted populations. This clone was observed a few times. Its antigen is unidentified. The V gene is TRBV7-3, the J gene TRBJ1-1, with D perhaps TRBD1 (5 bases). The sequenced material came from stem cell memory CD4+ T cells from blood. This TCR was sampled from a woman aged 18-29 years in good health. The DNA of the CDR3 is TGTGCCAGCAGCAGACGCCAGGGAAACACTGAAGCTTTCTTT. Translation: CASSRRQGNTEAFF.